The 11 T cell receptor beta chains listed next were all sequenced from one sample in a study of cytomegalovirus exposure and HLA in healthy donors (dated by TCRdb to about 2017). Receptor amplification or capture employed the immunoSEQ multiplex PCR assay. The multiplex PCR relied on a mix of 60 forward primers for TCR Vbeta segments and 13 reverse primers for TCR Jbeta segments. TCRdb limited this immuneACCESS table to in-frame rearrangements with V and J called. A share of clones is missing; checked studies link under half to unresolved V genes, and the rest is unexplained. For this sample there are hundreds of thousands of clones; over 85% appear just once. Roughly 2% of the sample belongs to the ten largest clones. The source material was PBMCs. Source of these receptors: a woman aged 18-29 years in good health and CMV-seronegative.

V gene TRBV11-2 combines with J gene TRBJ1-2, with D possibly being TRBD1 (5 bases). Trimming removed 5 bases at V and 4 bases at J, with 17 bases between. Germline assignment: CDR1 SGHAT and CDR2 FQNNGV. This CDR3 contains 15 residues. The DNA of the CDR3 is TGTGCCAGCAGCACCCTACTAAGGGGTCCCTATGGCTACACCTTC. It is translated as CASSTLLRGPYGYTF. The full variable domain, in which reference TRBV11-2 and TRBJ1-2 provide the parts outside the CDR3, is EAGVAQSPRYKIIEKRQSVAFWCNPISGHATLYWYQQILGQGPKLLIQFQNNGVVDDSQLPKDRFSAERLKGVDSTLKIQPAKLEDSAVYLCASSTLLRGPYGYTFGSGTRLTVV.

The chain carries TRBV5-1 and TRBJ2-3, with 7 bases matching TRBD2. The CDR3 has 15 amino acids. V lost 4 bases, J lost 0 bases, and 5 bases stayed unmatched. In germline, CDR1 is SGHRS, CDR2 YFSETQ. The CDR3: CASSPSAGSTDTQYF. Here the CDR3 DNA reads TGCGCCAGCAGCCCTTCAGCGGGGAGCACAGATACGCAGTATTTT.

V is TRBV11-2 and J is TRBJ1-4, with 8 bases fitting TRBD1. J was trimmed by 6 bases and V by 1 base; bases with no gene match: 7. CDR3 length: 16 residues. Germline loops: CDR1 SGHAT, CDR2 FQNNGV. CDR3 in amino acids: CASSLGPGGVDEKLFF. Written as DNA, the CDR3 is TGTGCCAGCAGCTTAGGTCCAGGGGGCGTTGATGAAAAACTGTTTTTT.

Details on this clone: Other nucleotide sequences from this sample produce the same CDR3. V usage is TRBV18 and J usage is TRBJ1-1; a possible D gene is TRBD1 (5 bases). Germline V gene data show CDR1 as KGHSH and CDR2 as LQKENI. The CDR3 consists of 13 residues. Trimming took 6 bases from V and 1 from J, leaving 9 bases between them. The CDR3 DNA sequence: TGTGCCAGCTCCCCCGGGGGGAACACTGAAGCTTTCTTT. Residues: CASSPGGNTEAFF.

This clone has a single count. The chain combines TRBV6-6 with TRBJ1-4; D gene uncertain. The CDR3 consists of 16 residues. The ends were cut back, 2 bases at V and 0 bases at J, with 10 bases in the middle. Per germline, CDR1 MNHNY and CDR2 SVGAGI (reference sequence). CDR3 amino acids: CASSYPPIATNEKLFF. The CDR3, as DNA: TGTGCCAGCAGTTACCCCCCAATTGCAACTAATGAAAAACTGTTTTTT.

J is TRBJ2-3 and V is TRBV19; 9 bases fit TRBD2. This CDR3 is 14 amino acids long. Germline V CDR1 and CDR2: LNHDA, SQIVND (reference sequence). V lost 5 bases, J lost 7 bases, and 7 bases stayed unmatched. CDR3: CASSFASGANTQYF. Here the CDR3 DNA reads TGTGCCAGTAGTTTCGCTAGCGGGGCAAATACGCAGTATTTT.

The rearrangement links TRBV10-3 to TRBJ1-1; 9 nucleotides agree with TRBD1. V lost 10 bases to trimming and J lost 4 bases; unmatched junction nucleotides: 7. Germline V gene lookup returns CDR1 ENHRY and CDR2 SYGVKD. The CDR3 has 13 amino acids. The DNA for the CDR3 is TGTGCCACCTACAGGGGGCTGGGCACTGAAGCTTTCTTT. Protein: CATYRGLGTEAFF.

A single count supports this clone. The chain combines TRBV5-1 with TRBJ2-1; TRBD2 aligns across 7 bases. The V segment lost 1 base and the J segment 4 bases; nucleotides outside the gene matches: 8. Looked up from germline, CDR1 is SGHRS and CDR2 is YFSETQ. CDR3 length: 16 residues. The CDR3 region is CASSLIRTREYNEQFF. The CDR3 DNA reads TGCGCCAGCAGCTTGATAAGGACTAGAGAGTACAATGAGCAGTTCTTC.

The chain uses TRBV7-2 and TRBJ1-1, with D unclear. The CDR3 has 14 residues. Germline V gives CDR1 SGHTA, CDR2 FQGNSA. V lost 1 base to trimming and J lost 5 bases, with 11 bases between them. CDR3 sequence: CASSLVGRGTEAFF. The CDR3 coding sequence is TGTGCCAGCAGCTTAGTCGGCAGAGGGACTGAAGCTTTCTTT.

The rearrangement joins TRBV7-2 to TRBJ2-7, with TRBD2 as a possible D gene (6 bases). The CDR3 has 15 amino acids. Germline CDR1 reads SGHTA; CDR2 reads FQGNSA. Trimming pared 5 bases from V and 3 bases from J, leaving 17 bases between. This chain's CDR3 is CASSQGGVQDYEQYF. The CDR3 coding sequence is TGTGCCAGCAGCCAAGGCGGGGTACAGGACTACGAGCAGTACTTC.

This chain uses TRBV9 with TRBJ2-5; a possible D gene is TRBD2 (6 bases). Germline V gene lookup returns CDR1 SGDLS and CDR2 YYNGEE. This CDR3 is built from 17 residues. V gave up 6 bases and J gave up 8 bases, with 29 bases separating them. The DNA for the CDR3 is TGTGCCAGCACCGGCACGCTGCGCGGCGGGGAGCCGCTCACCCAGTACTTC. Protein: CASTGTLRGGEPLTQYF.